Below are 9 T cell receptor beta chains sequenced from a single sample in a study of cytomegalovirus exposure and HLA in healthy donors. PCR involved 60 Vbeta and 13 Jbeta primers. TCRdb's copy holds only in-frame clones and misses some; the assay was immunoSEQ multiplex PCR. Of 130,000 or so clones in the sample, approximately 65% were seen once. Specimen: PBMCs. The source is a woman aged 60-75 years in good health and CMV-seronegative.

The chain combines TRBV27 with TRBJ2-7, with 9 bases matching TRBD1. Germline V gene sequence: CDR1 MNHEY, CDR2 SMNVEV (reference sequence). Trimming took 4 bases from V and 3 from J; bases not matched to a gene: 1. The CDR3 loop spans 13 amino acids. The CDR3 bases are TGTGCCAGCAGTTGGACAGGGGACTACGAGCAGTACTTC. Translated: CASSWTGDYEQYF.

The V gene is TRBV12-5, the J gene TRBJ2-5; perhaps TRBD1 as D (5 bases). This CDR3 region has 11 residues. V lost 7 bases to trimming and J lost 5 bases, with 8 bases between them. From germline, CDR1 is LGHNT and CDR2 FRNRAP. For the CDR3, the DNA is TGTGCTAGTGTAGGGGTCGAGACCCAGTACTTC. Translation gives CASVGVETQYF.

The chain carries TRBV14 and TRBJ2-7; possibly TRBD2 for D (6 bases). Germline CDR1 reads SGHDN; CDR2 reads FVKESK. The CDR3 is 15 residues long. The V end was cut by 0 bases, the J end by 1 base, with 10 bases between. In nucleotides, the CDR3 is TGTGCCAGCAGCCAAGATCTTGCGGGGTCCTACGAGCAGTACTTC. Amino acids: CASSQDLAGSYEQYF.

The chain links TRBV5-1 to TRBJ2-7; 9 nucleotides align to TRBD2. The J segment lost 0 bases and the V segment lost 4 bases, leaving 5 bases of the junction unmatched. Germline CDR1 reads SGHRS; CDR2 reads YFSETQ. The CDR3 is 15 amino acids. This CDR3 is CASSHSGGYSYEQYF. CDR3 in DNA: TGCGCCAGCAGCCACAGCGGGGGGTACTCCTACGAGCAGTACTTC.

The chain links TRBV15 to TRBJ2-2; D is perhaps TRBD1 (6 bases). There are 15 residues in the CDR3. The ends were cut back, 0 bases at V and 6 bases at J, with 11 bases in the middle. Per germline, CDR1 LNHNV and CDR2 YYDKDF (reference sequence). The CDR3 DNA reads TGTGCCACCAGCAGAGATCCGGCAGGGGCCGGGGAGCTGTTTTTT. Protein sequence: CATSRDPAGAGELFF.

The chain employs TRBV21-1 and TRBJ2-4; the DNA was not used to check the table's D call, TRBD1. TRBV21-1 is annotated as a pseudogene. The length of the CDR3 is 14 residues. Here the CDR3 reads CASSTRQGRSIQYF. The DNA of the CDR3 is TGTGCCAGCAGCACCCGACAGGGGAGGAGCATTCAGTACTTC.

A remark on this clone: Additional DNA sequences in this sample encode the identical CDR3. The rearrangement uses TRBV27 and TRBJ2-3, with 9 bases fitting TRBD2. V lost 5 bases and J lost 2; bases outside the gene matches: 5. The germline CDR1 and CDR2 sequences are MNHEY and SMNVEV (reference sequence). This CDR3 has 15 amino acids. CDR3 in DNA: TGTGCCAGCAGTCTCACTAGCGGGTCCACAGATACGCAGTATTTT. It specifies CASSLTSGSTDTQYF.

CDR3: CASSRDRVDSLYF. As DNA, the CDR3 is TGCGCCAGCAGCAGAGACAGGGTTGATTCCCTGTACTTC. The chain combines TRBV5-1 with TRBJ2-7; 7 nucleotides align to TRBD1. CDR1 and CDR2 (germline): SGHRS, YFSETQ. The CDR3 consists of 13 residues. The V segment lost 4 bases and the J segment 12 bases; nucleotides outside the gene matches: 13.

The V gene is TRBV19, the J gene TRBJ2-1; no definite D call. Deletions cut 6 bases from V and 7 bases from J, with 7 bases between. CDR1 and CDR2 (germline): LNHDA, SQIVND (reference sequence). CDR3 size: 11 residues. The CDR3 loop is CASRTFNEQFF. CDR3 nucleotide sequence: TGTGCCAGTAGGACTTTTAATGAGCAGTTCTTC.